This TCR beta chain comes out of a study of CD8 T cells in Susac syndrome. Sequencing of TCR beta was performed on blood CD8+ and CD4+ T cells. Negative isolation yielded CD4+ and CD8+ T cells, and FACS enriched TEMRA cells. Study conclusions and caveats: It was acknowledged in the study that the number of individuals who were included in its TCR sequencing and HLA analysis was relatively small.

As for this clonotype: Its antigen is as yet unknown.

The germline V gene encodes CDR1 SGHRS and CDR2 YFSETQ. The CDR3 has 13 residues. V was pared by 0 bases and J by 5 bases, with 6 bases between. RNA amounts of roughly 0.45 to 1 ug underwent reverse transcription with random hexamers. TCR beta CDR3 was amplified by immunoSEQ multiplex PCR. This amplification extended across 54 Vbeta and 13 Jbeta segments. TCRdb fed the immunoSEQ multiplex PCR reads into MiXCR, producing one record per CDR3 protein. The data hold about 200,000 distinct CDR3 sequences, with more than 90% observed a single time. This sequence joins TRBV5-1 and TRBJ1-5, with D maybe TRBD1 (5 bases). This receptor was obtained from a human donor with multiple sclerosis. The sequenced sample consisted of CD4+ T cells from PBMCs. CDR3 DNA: TGCGCCAGCAGCTTGGAGGGGCATCAGCCCCAGCATTTT. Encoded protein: CASSLEGHQPQHF.